A single sample gave rise to the 17 T cell receptor beta chains below, sequenced in a study of patients and donors after allogeneic stem cell transplantation. One entry per CDR3 protein, called by TCRdb with MiXCR from the RT-PCR reads. Of about 57,000 distinct CDR3 sequences listed, more than 10% are singletons. Material for sequencing was blood, either unsorted or a sorted T cell fraction (not recorded which). The origin of the receptors is a human donor who was either an allogeneic HSCT recipient or a stem cell or donor lymphocyte infusion donor (not recorded which). It is not recorded whose cells these are; they may come from a transplant donor.

This clonotype was observed many times. The chain employs TRBV23-1 and TRBJ1-1; D call uncertain. TRBV23-1 is given ORF status, its function remaining uncertain. The CDR3 has 12 residues. Trimming removed 6 bases from V and 8 bases from J, with 13 bases in between. The CDR3, as DNA: TGCGCCAGCAGAACGGACGGCCTCGAAGCTTTCTTT. It is translated as CASRTDGLEAFF.

In its sample, this clonotype was seen many times. The rearrangement joins TRBV29-1 to TRBJ1-4, with unresolved D. From germline, CDR1 is SQVTM and CDR2 ANQGSEA. This CDR3 has 13 residues. Trimming shortened V by 7 bases and J by 5 bases, and 14 bases separated the two germline ends. The CDR3 nucleotides read TGCAGCGCCCAGCCTACAGCAAATGAAAAACTGTTTTTT. Residues: CSAQPTANEKLFF.

This clonotype was found a few times. V is TRBV24-1 and J is TRBJ2-1; 8 positions agree with TRBD2. Unmatched junction bases numbered 9, after V lost 3 bases and J lost 0 bases. CDR1 is KGHDR and CDR2 is SFDVKD in the germline V gene. The length of the CDR3 is 18 residues. The CDR3 loop reads CATSDRQRGKSSYNEQFF. CDR3 coding DNA: TGTGCCACCAGTGATCGCCAGCGGGGGAAGAGCTCCTACAATGAGCAGTTCTTC.

This clonotype was found a few times. The chain combines TRBV27 with TRBJ2-1; TRBD1 or TRBD2 may be the D gene (5 bases each). The CDR3 runs to 11 residues. Germline V CDR1 and CDR2: MNHEY, SMNVEV (reference sequence). V was clipped by 8 bases and J by 7 bases, with 9 bases between them. CDR3 DNA sequence: TGTGCCAGCGGGGGAGATAATGAGCAGTTCTTC. Protein: CASGGDNEQFF.

This clonotype appeared many times. The J gene is TRBJ1-1, the V gene TRBV12-3 or TRBV12-4; D gene unclear. V lost 6 bases to trimming and J lost 3 bases, with 11 bases between them. This CDR3 is 13 amino acids long. CDR3 loop: CASSLVEDTEAFF. The CDR3 DNA follows: TGTGCCAGCAGCCTCGTCGAGGACACTGAAGCTTTCTTT.

This chain joins TRBV28 and TRBJ2-7; possibly TRBD2 for D (6 bases). V gave up 4 bases and J gave up 2 bases, with 15 bases separating them. This CDR3 comprises 15 residues. Germline V gene lookup returns CDR1 MDHEN and CDR2 SYDVKM. This CDR3 reads CASSSYGTPTYEQYF. The CDR3 DNA reads as TGTGCCAGCAGTTCCTATGGGACTCCTACCTACGAGCAGTACTTC.

This clonotype was seen many times. The V gene is TRBV5-6, the J gene TRBJ1-6; D ambiguous. V was pared by 2 bases and J by 12 bases, with 9 bases between. The length of the CDR3 is 12 residues. Germline CDR1 and CDR2: SGHDT and YYEEEE. Here the CDR3 reads CASSFQGGPLHF. CDR3 in DNA: TGTGCCAGCAGCTTTCAAGGCGGACCCCTCCACTTT.

The rearrangement uses TRBV7-6 and TRBJ2-3; D not resolved. The germline V and J ends were trimmed by 3 bases and 5 bases, with 3 bases remaining between them. The CDR3 totals 11 residues. Germline CDR1 and CDR2: SGHVS and FNYEAQ. The CDR3 DNA sequence: TGTGCCAGCAGCTTGCAAGATACGCAGTATTTT. Protein product: CASSLQDTQYF.

This clonotype was seen at least ten times. This chain uses TRBV5-1 with TRBJ1-3; no clear D gene. CDR3 length: 14 amino acids. The V end was cut by 5 bases, the J end by 3 bases, with 12 bases between. The V gene's germline CDR1 is SGHRS and CDR2 YFSETQ. CDR3 sequence reads: CASRLSGDGNTIYF. DNA of the CDR3: TGCGCCAGCAGACTGTCAGGTGATGGAAACACCATATATTTT.

This clonotype was detected a few times. V and J are TRBV9 and TRBJ1-3, with D hard to call. The CDR3 has 15 amino acids. CDR1 and CDR2 (germline): SGDLS, YYNGEE. With 0 bases removed from V and 0 bases from J, the gap between germline ends came to 7 bases. This chain's CDR3 is CASSVDGTSGNTIYF. The CDR3 DNA follows: TGTGCCAGCAGCGTAGACGGAACCTCTGGAAACACCATATATTTT.

This chain connects TRBV27 to TRBJ2-7; the D gene is possibly TRBD2 (5 bases). Germline CDR1 MNHEY, CDR2 SMNVEV (reference sequence). This CDR3 contains 15 residues. V lost 8 bases and J lost 3, with 20 bases in between. CDR3 sequence reads: CASERCPSGSYEQYF. The CDR3 nucleotides are TGTGCCAGCGAACGTTGTCCGTCGGGAAGCTACGAGCAGTACTTC.

This rearrangement joins TRBV29-1 to TRBJ2-1; possibly TRBD2 for D (5 bases). The CDR3 runs 19 residues. Trimming took 3 bases from V and 2 from J, leaving 26 bases between them. Germline CDR1 SQVTM, CDR2 ANQGSEA. The CDR3 is CSVDAWFVGVWWAYNEQFF. DNA of the CDR3: TGCAGCGTTGATGCTTGGTTCGTGGGAGTCTGGTGGGCCTACAATGAGCAGTTCTTC.

This chain connects TRBV10-3 to TRBJ2-7; D is unresolved. This CDR3 comprises 14 residues. Germline V gene data show CDR1 as ENHRY and CDR2 as SYGVKD. V was pared by 2 bases and J by 3 bases, with 11 bases between. DNA for the CDR3: TGTGCCATCAGTGAGGGTGGCAGATTCTACGAGCAGTACTTC. Residues: CAISEGGRFYEQYF.

The rearrangement links TRBV11-2 to TRBJ2-5; possibly TRBD1 or TRBD2 for D (6 bases each). This CDR3 has 13 residues. The V end lost 6 bases, the J end lost 5 bases, and 13 bases lay between the germline ends. Germline loops: CDR1 SGHAT, CDR2 FQNNGV. The CDR3 sequence: CASSTGGRETQYF. As DNA, the CDR3 is TGTGCCAGCAGTACCGGGGGCCGTGAGACCCAGTACTTC.

The chain employs TRBV27 and TRBJ2-7; 10 bases match TRBD2. Trimming took 2 bases from V and 9 from J; bases not matched to a gene: 10. The CDR3 sequence is 15 residues long. The germline V gene has CDR1 MNHEY and CDR2 SMNVEV (reference sequence). The CDR3, as DNA: TGTGCCAGCAGTTTAGGGCTAGCGGGAGCGTTTGTGCAGTACTTC. Amino acid sequence: CASSLGLAGAFVQYF.

This clonotype was seen more than once but under ten times. J is TRBJ1-2 and V is TRBV14; tentatively, D is TRBD1 (6 bases). V was shortened by 0 bases and J by 4 bases, with 24 bases between the two germline ends. The CDR3 runs to 19 residues. CDR1 and CDR2 from the germline V gene are SGHDN and FVKESK. The CDR3, as DNA: TGTGCCAGCAGCCAAGAGGCGCGCCAGGGGTCATCATGGATCTATGGCTACACCTTC. Amino acids: CASSQEARQGSSWIYGYTF. The whole variable domain, remainder taken from reference TRBV14 and TRBJ1-2, is EAGVTQFPSHSVIEKGQTVTLRCDPISGHDNLYWYRRVMGKEIKFLLHFVKESKQDESGMPNNRFLAERTGGTYSTLKVQPAELEDSGVYFCASSQEARQGSSWIYGYTFGSGTRLTVV.

The chain links TRBV10-3 to TRBJ2-7; possible D gene TRBD1, 5 bases. CDR1 is ENHRY and CDR2 is SYGVKD in the germline V gene. With 10 bases removed from V and 2 bases from J, the gap between germline ends came to 12 bases. The CDR3 length is 12 residues. CDR3 sequence (DNA): TGTGCCAGTACACAGGATCCCTACGAGCAGTACTTC. Protein product: CASTQDPYEQYF.